Shown below are 26 T cell receptor beta chains from a single sample sequenced in a study of blood T cell repertoires in COVID-19. The repertoire was sequenced with immunoSEQ multiplex PCR; TCRdb's copy has only in-frame clones and lacks some. Of roughly 500,000 clones listed, about 91% are singletons. Sequencing was performed on peripheral blood. The source of these receptors is a man aged 18 to 29 with COVID-19, enrolled during active disease.

The chain recombines TRBV2 with TRBJ2-2; D ambiguous. Germline V gene sequence: CDR1 SNHLY, CDR2 FYNNEI. V lost 6 bases, J lost 6 bases, and 8 bases lay in between. The CDR3 is 12 amino acids. The CDR3 DNA sequence: TGTGCCAGCAGGGATAGCCCCGGGGAGCTGTTTTTT. Protein: CASRDSPGELFF.

V is TRBV5-6 and J is TRBJ2-1; a possible D gene is TRBD2 (5 bases). The ends were cut back, 4 bases at V and 5 bases at J, with 13 bases in the middle. The V gene's germline CDR1 is SGHDT and CDR2 YYEEEE. The CDR3 runs 14 residues. CDR3 in DNA: TGTGCCAGCAGCCCTGTCCTACTAGACAATGAGCAGTTCTTC. It is translated as CASSPVLLDNEQFF. Supplemented by reference TRBV5-6 and TRBJ2-1, the full variable domain reads DAGVTQSPTHLIKTRGQQVTLRCSPKSGHDTVSWYQQALGQGPQFIFQYYEEEERQRGNFPDRFSGHQFPNYSSELNVNALLLGDSALYLCASSPVLLDNEQFFGPGTRLTVL.

This clone has just a few counts. This chain uses TRBV5-1 with TRBJ2-1; D gene unclear. This CDR3 has 14 amino acids. The germline CDR1 and CDR2 sequences are SGHRS and YFSETQ. Trimming pared 0 bases from V and 5 bases from J, leaving 9 bases between. CDR3 protein: CASSLVQAHNEQFF. The CDR3 DNA is TGCGCCAGCAGCTTGGTGCAGGCACACAATGAGCAGTTCTTC.

Regarding this clone: A much larger clone differs from this one at a single base, so this may be a read error. The chain has TRBV6-5 and TRBJ1-1; unclear D gene. Trimming took 6 bases from V and 2 from J, leaving 10 bases between them. Germline loops: CDR1 MNHEY, CDR2 SVGAGI. CDR3 size: 13 residues. The DNA for the CDR3 is TGTGCCAGCAGCGTAGAGATAAACACTGAAGCTTTCTTT. It translates to CASSVEINTEAFF.

V is TRBV2 and J is TRBJ1-6; possibly TRBD1 for D (5 bases). Germline V lookup: CDR1 SNHLY, CDR2 FYNNEI. This CDR3 has 17 amino acids. V lost 8 bases and J 1 base, leaving 18 bases between the germline ends. The CDR3 loop is CASHGGESGSYNSPLHF. CDR3 nucleotides: TGTGCCAGCCACGGGGGGGAGAGTGGTTCCTATAATTCACCCCTCCACTTT.

This clone was picked up a small number of times. The gene calls are TRBV6-1 and TRBJ1-1; D is uncertain. The V and J ends lost 1 base and 9 bases respectively, with 9 bases between them. The CDR3 totals 12 residues. Germline CDR1 and CDR2: MNHNS and SASEGT. For the CDR3, the DNA is TGTGCCAGCAGTGAAGGTGGCAGGAAAGCTTTCTTT. Its translation is CASSEGGRKAFF.

V gene TRBV6-5 combines with J gene TRBJ2-7; TRBD2 might be the D (5 bases). This CDR3 comprises 14 residues. With 5 bases removed from V and 7 bases from J, the gap between germline ends came to 18 bases. CDR1 is MNHEY and CDR2 is SVGAGI in the germline V gene. Here the CDR3 reads CASSPAASTGEQYF. CDR3 coding DNA: TGTGCCAGCAGTCCCGCGGCGTCCACGGGGGAGCAGTACTTC.

The rearrangement links TRBV19 to TRBJ1-2, with D possibly TRBD1 on 6 matching bases. This CDR3 has 13 residues. Trimming cost V 6 bases and J 2 bases, with 10 bases left between them. Per germline, CDR1 LNHDA and CDR2 SQIVND (reference sequence). Here the CDR3 DNA reads TGTGCCAGTAGGATTGGACAGAACTATGGCTACACCTTC. Translated, it gives CASRIGQNYGYTF.

V and J are TRBV6-1 and TRBJ2-7; a possible D gene is TRBD1 (5 bases). CDR3 size: 13 residues. The V gene's germline CDR1 is MNHNS and CDR2 SASEGT. Trimming removed 0 bases at V and 3 bases at J, with 6 bases between. The CDR3 nucleotides are TGTGCCAGCAGTGAAGCAAGGGGCTACGAGCAGTACTTC. Translating gives CASSEARGYEQYF.

V is TRBV29-1 and J is TRBJ1-2; TRBD1 might be the D (6 bases). The V gene lost 1 base and the J gene lost 8 bases, with 14 bases spanning the gap. Per germline, CDR1 SQVTM and CDR2 ANQGSEA. This CDR3 region has 13 residues. CDR3 bases: TGCAGCGTTGAAGGTAGACAGGTTCGAGGCTACACCTTC. Translating it yields CSVEGRQVRGYTF.

The sample holds one count of this clone. In DNA, the CDR3 is TGTGCCAGCAGCTTGATAGCGGGATACAATGAGCAGTTCTTC. This gives the protein CASSLIAGYNEQFF. The genes are TRBV11-3 and TRBJ2-1; 8 nucleotides align to TRBD2. CDR1 and CDR2 from the germline V gene are SGHNT and YENEEA. V dropped 3 bases and J dropped 4; count of bases not matched to a gene: 2. The length of the CDR3 is 14 residues.

The V call is TRBV10-1, the J call TRBJ1-2; D may be TRBD1 (6 bases). There are 13 residues in the CDR3. With 7 bases removed from V and 4 bases from J, the gap between germline ends came to 13 bases. In germline, CDR1 is WNHNN, CDR2 SYGVQD (reference sequence). The CDR3 reads CASTWDNPYGYTF. The DNA for the CDR3 is TGCGCCAGCACGTGGGACAATCCCTATGGCTACACCTTC.

This rearrangement joins TRBV30 to TRBJ2-6; D gene uncertain. In germline, CDR1 is GTSNPN, CDR2 SVGIG (reference sequence). With 3 bases removed from V and 0 bases from J, the gap between germline ends came to 9 bases. The CDR3 is 15 amino acids. The CDR3 DNA is TGTGCCTGGAGCTCACTTTACTCTGGGGCCAACGTCCTGACTTTC. It codes for CAWSSLYSGANVLTF.

This clone was recorded only once. The chain couples TRBV25-1 to TRBJ2-7; TRBD2 aligns across 9 bases. In germline, CDR1 is MGHDK, CDR2 SYGVNS. The CDR3 consists of 13 residues. Germline trimming cut 7 bases from V and 6 bases from J; bases unmatched to any gene: 7. CDR3 bases: TGTGCCAGCACCCTTAGCGGGAGATCCGAGCAGTACTTC. It translates to CASTLSGRSEQYF.

This rearrangement joins TRBV11-3 to TRBJ2-1; TRBD1 aligns across 10 bases. This CDR3 has 16 amino acids. V was clipped by 5 bases and J by 3 bases; unmatched bases: 7. Germline-derived CDR1 and CDR2 are SGHNT and YENEEA. CDR3 amino acids: CASSGTGVRDYNEQFF. As DNA, the CDR3 is TGTGCCAGCAGCGGGACAGGGGTCCGGGACTACAATGAGCAGTTCTTC. Full variable domain (outside the CDR3, taken from reference TRBV11-3 and TRBJ2-1): EAGVVQSPRYKIIEKKQPVAFWCNPISGHNTLYWYLQNLGQGPELLIRYENEEAVDDSQLPKDRFSAERLKGVDSTLKIQPAELGDSAVYLCASSGTGVRDYNEQFFGPGTRLTVL.

J is TRBJ2-1 and V is TRBV5-4, with D unresolved. The CDR3 is made up of 12 amino acids. The V end lost 0 bases, the J end lost 8 bases, and 6 bases lay between the germline ends. Per the germline V gene, CDR1 is SGHNT and CDR2 is YYREEE (reference sequence). The CDR3 DNA is TGTGCCAGCAGCTTGGGCGTGTATGAGCAGTTCTTC. Translation gives CASSLGVYEQFF.

The chain combines TRBV3-1 (or the pseudogene TRBV3-2) with TRBJ1-6; the D is unclear. This CDR3 spans 14 amino acids. V was pared by 1 base and J by 7 bases, with 8 bases between. In germline, CDR1 is LGHDT, CDR2 YNNKEL (reference sequence). CDR3 amino acids: CASSQVQANSPLHF. CDR3 in DNA: TGTGCCAGCAGCCAAGTCCAGGCCAATTCACCCCTCCACTTT.

The rearrangement joins TRBV9 to TRBJ2-3; 11 bases are shared with TRBD2. CDR3 length: 16 residues. From germline, CDR1 is SGDLS and CDR2 YYNGEE. The V gene end was trimmed by 3 bases and the J gene end by 3 bases; junction bases not matched to a gene: 6. The CDR3: CASSANSGRATDTQYF. The CDR3 DNA follows: TGTGCCAGCAGCGCGAATAGCGGGAGGGCTACAGATACGCAGTATTTT.

J is TRBJ1-2 and V is TRBV5-6; no clear D gene. V was cut by 6 bases and J by 4 bases, with 10 bases left in between. Germline CDR1 is SGHDT and CDR2 is YYEEEE. The CDR3 totals 12 residues. CDR3 in DNA: TGTGCCAGCACCCGTCGGTTCTATGGCTACACCTTC. As protein: CASTRRFYGYTF.

The chain employs TRBV4-1 and TRBJ2-7; D is perhaps TRBD2 (7 bases). The CDR3 contains 14 residues. V was clipped by 0 bases and J by 6 bases, with 12 bases between them. Germline-derived CDR1 and CDR2 are MGHRA and YSYEKL. The CDR3 protein is CASSQEAAGAEQYF. The CDR3 region has the DNA TGCGCCAGCAGCCAAGAAGCGGCGGGGGCCGAGCAGTACTTC.

The chain joins TRBV12-3 or TRBV12-4 to TRBJ2-1; TRBD1 agrees at 8 bases. This CDR3 has 13 amino acids. Trimming at V came to 3 bases and at J to 9 bases, leaving 4 bases not matched to a gene. The CDR3 sequence: CASSFDRGGEQFF. In DNA, the CDR3 is TGTGCCAGCAGTTTCGACAGGGGTGGTGAGCAGTTCTTC.

For this clone: The sample contains more than one DNA sequence encoding this CDR3. The chain couples TRBV5-4 to TRBJ2-1; D possibly corresponds to TRBD1 (5 bases). Germline loops: CDR1 SGHNT, CDR2 YYREEE (reference sequence). V dropped 3 bases and J dropped 0 bases, with 10 bases sitting between them. The CDR3 sequence is 15 residues long. CDR3 sequence reads: CASSWGGSSYNEQFF. In DNA, the CDR3 is TGTGCCAGCAGCTGGGGCGGCAGCTCCTACAATGAGCAGTTCTTC.

The V call is TRBV19, the J call TRBJ2-1; D may be TRBD2 (6 bases). Per the germline V gene, CDR1 is LNHDA and CDR2 is SQIVND (reference sequence). Trimming shortened V by 3 bases and J by 4 bases, and 13 bases separated the two germline ends. The CDR3 consists of 15 residues. This CDR3 reads CASSIVAGPYNEQFF. DNA of the CDR3: TGTGCCAGTAGTATCGTTGCGGGGCCTTACAATGAGCAGTTCTTC. The whole variable domain, remainder taken from reference TRBV19 and TRBJ2-1, is DGGITQSPKYLFRKEGQNVTLSCEQNLNHDAMYWYRQDPGQGLRLIYYSQIVNDFQKGDIAEGYSVSREKKESFPLTVTSAQKNPTAFYLCASSIVAGPYNEQFFGPGTRLTVL.

The chain employs TRBV10-2 and TRBJ1-2; D is undetermined. CDR1 is WSHSY and CDR2 is SAAADI in the germline V gene. This CDR3 region has 13 residues. V lost 2 bases, J lost 4 bases, and 8 bases lay in between. CDR3 DNA sequence: TGCGCCAGCAGTGAGAGAGAATCCTATGGCTACACCTTC. As protein: CASSERESYGYTF.

The chain uses TRBV5-4 and TRBJ2-1; 13 bases match TRBD2. The germline V gene encodes CDR1 SGHNT and CDR2 YYREEE (reference sequence). The CDR3 is 16 residues long. The DNA of the CDR3 is TGTGCTCCGGGACCGAGGACTAGCGGGAGCGTGAATGAGCAGTTCTTC. Protein: CAPGPRTSGSVNEQFF. Full variable domain (missing parts from reference TRBV5-4 and TRBJ2-1): ETGVTQSPTHLIKTRGQQVTLRCSSQSGHNTVSWYQQALGQGPQFIFQYYREEENGRGNFPPRFSGLQFPNYSSELNVNALELDDSALYLCAPGPRTSGSVNEQFFGPGTRLTVL.

In DNA form, the CDR3 reads TGTGCCAGCAGTCTCGGACTAGTTGTGAATGAGCAGTTCTTC. As protein: CASSLGLVVNEQFF. V gene TRBV2 combines with J gene TRBJ2-1, with 7 positions matching TRBD2. In germline, CDR1 is SNHLY, CDR2 FYNNEI. The CDR3 is 14 amino acids. J lost 7 bases, V lost 5 bases, and 8 bases had no gene match.